The 10 T cell receptor beta chains below all came from one sample that was sequenced in a study of Tregs in tolerant kidney transplant recipients. Produced via immunoSEQ multiplex PCR; TCRdb's table is partial and in-frame only. The sample comprises 50,000 to 85,000 clones, 92% of which are singletons, and 9.5% to 13% rests with the top ten. The sequenced sample was CD8+ T cells from blood, obtained before the transplant. All receptors come from a human donor who received a combined kidney and bone marrow transplant.

The chain combines TRBV4-3 with TRBJ2-1; tentative D call: TRBD2 (5 bases). Per the germline V gene, CDR1 is LGHNA and CDR2 is YSLEER. The CDR3 totals 16 residues. The V end was cut by 5 bases, the J end by 8 bases, with 22 bases between. CDR3 nucleotide sequence: TGCGCCAGCAGCTACAAGGTTAGGGCGGGCCGGGATGAGCAGTTCTTC. Translated: CASSYKVRAGRDEQFF.

The chain has TRBV15 and TRBJ2-7; TRBD1 aligns across 9 bases. The CDR3 loop spans 15 amino acids. V gave up 1 base and J gave up 7 bases; unmatched junction bases: 8. Per the germline V gene, CDR1 is LNHNV and CDR2 is YYDKDF (reference sequence). The CDR3 region has the DNA TGTGCCACCAGCAGAGCCGGGACAGGGCTAATTGAGCAGTACTTC. It encodes CATSRAGTGLIEQYF. The full variable domain, rest sourced from reference TRBV15 and TRBJ2-7, is DAMVIQNPRYQVTQFGKPVTLSCSQTLNHNVMYWYQQKSSQAPKLLFHYYDKDFNNEADTPDNFQSRRPNTSFCFLDIRSPGLGDTAMYLCATSRAGTGLIEQYFGPGTRLTVT.

The chain combines TRBV29-1 with TRBJ2-7; TRBD1 matches at 7 bases. The junction had 3 bases not matched to a gene; V was cut back by 6 bases and J by 1 base. Germline CDR1 SQVTM, CDR2 ANQGSEA. The length of the CDR3 is 12 residues. The CDR3 spells CSVRDSSYEQYF. The CDR3 DNA sequence: TGCAGCGTCCGGGACAGTTCCTACGAGCAGTACTTC.

V gene TRBV27 combines with J gene TRBJ2-7, with 11 bases lining up with TRBD1. The CDR3 covers 16 residues. CDR1 and CDR2 from the germline V gene are MNHEY and SMNVEV (reference sequence). Trimming at V came to 2 bases and at J to 4 bases, leaving 7 bases not matched to a gene. The CDR3 sequence is CASSLLHGQGAYEQYF. DNA of the CDR3: TGTGCCAGCAGTTTACTCCATGGACAGGGGGCTTACGAGCAGTACTTC.

The chain is built from TRBV28 and TRBJ2-7; D may be TRBD1 (5 bases). The germline V and J ends were trimmed by 6 bases and 7 bases, with 22 bases remaining between them. Germline CDR1 is MDHEN and CDR2 is SYDVKM. The CDR3 spans 15 residues. The CDR3 protein is CASSPVWGPRWEQYF. The CDR3 nucleotides are TGTGCCAGCAGCCCCGTCTGGGGCCCGAGATGGGAGCAGTACTTC.

The chain employs TRBV29-1 and TRBJ2-5; 10 positions agree with TRBD1. CDR1 SQVTM and CDR2 ANQGSEA come from the germline V gene. The V and J ends lost 4 bases and 4 bases, in that order; junction bases with no gene match: 6. This CDR3 is built from 14 residues. The chain's CDR3 is CSVGGQGGRETQYF. CDR3 nucleotide sequence: TGCAGCGTTGGCGGACAGGGGGGAAGAGAGACCCAGTACTTC.

The chain carries TRBV9 and TRBJ2-2; 7 bases line up with TRBD1. The length of the CDR3 is 17 residues. The V gene's germline CDR1 is SGDLS and CDR2 YYNGEE. V lost 1 base to trimming and J lost 0 bases; unmatched junction nucleotides: 6. CDR3 amino acids: CASSVKTGTANTGELFF. DNA of the CDR3: TGTGCCAGCAGCGTAAAAACCGGGACAGCGAACACCGGGGAGCTGTTTTTT. Complete variable domain (other parts from reference TRBV9 and TRBJ2-2): DSGVTQTPKHLITATGQRVTLRCSPRSGDLSVYWYQQSLDQGLQFLIQYYNGEERAKGNILERFSAQQFPDLHSELNLSSLELGDSALYFCASSVKTGTANTGELFFGEGSRLTVL.

The rearrangement joins TRBV2 to TRBJ1-1; D is uncertain. The CDR3 extends over 13 amino acids. The germline CDR1 and CDR2 sequences are SNHLY and FYNNEI. Trimming shortened V by 2 bases and J by 3 bases, and 7 bases separated the two germline ends. CDR3 protein: CASSEWPYTEAFF. Written as DNA, the CDR3 is TGTGCCAGCAGTGAATGGCCTTACACTGAAGCTTTCTTT.

In this sample, this clone turned up once. The V and J genes are TRBV6-5 and TRBJ2-2; 11 bases align to TRBD1. CDR3 length: 15 residues. V lost 5 bases, J lost 6 bases, and 5 bases stayed unmatched. Per germline, CDR1 MNHEY and CDR2 SVGAGI. CDR3 nucleotides: TGTGCCAGCAGTCAGTGGACAGGGGGCTCCGGGGAGCTGTTTTTT. It yields the protein CASSQWTGGSGELFF.

This sequence joins TRBV9 and TRBJ2-7; no firm D call. CDR3 size: 13 residues. The V gene lost 5 bases and the J gene lost 2 bases, with 11 bases spanning the gap. Looked up from germline, CDR1 is SGDLS and CDR2 is YYNGEE. The CDR3 reads CASRGDGAYEQYF. The CDR3 coding sequence is TGTGCCAGCAGGGGTGACGGAGCCTACGAGCAGTACTTC.